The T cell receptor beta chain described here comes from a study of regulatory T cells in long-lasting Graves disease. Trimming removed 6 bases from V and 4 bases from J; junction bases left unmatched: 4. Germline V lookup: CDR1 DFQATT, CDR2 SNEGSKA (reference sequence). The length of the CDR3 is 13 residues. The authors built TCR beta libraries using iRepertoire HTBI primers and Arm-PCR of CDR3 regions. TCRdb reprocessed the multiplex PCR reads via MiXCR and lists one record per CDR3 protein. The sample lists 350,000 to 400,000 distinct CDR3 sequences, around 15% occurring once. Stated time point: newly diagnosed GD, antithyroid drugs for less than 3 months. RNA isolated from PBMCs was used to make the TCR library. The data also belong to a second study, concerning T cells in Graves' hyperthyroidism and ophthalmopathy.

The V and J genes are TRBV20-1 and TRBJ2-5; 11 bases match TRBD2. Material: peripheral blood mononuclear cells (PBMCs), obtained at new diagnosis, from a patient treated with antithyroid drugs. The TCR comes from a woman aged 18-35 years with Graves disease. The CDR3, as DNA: TGCAGTGCCAGACTAGCGGGGAGAGAGACCCAGTACTTC. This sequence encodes CSARLAGRETQYF.